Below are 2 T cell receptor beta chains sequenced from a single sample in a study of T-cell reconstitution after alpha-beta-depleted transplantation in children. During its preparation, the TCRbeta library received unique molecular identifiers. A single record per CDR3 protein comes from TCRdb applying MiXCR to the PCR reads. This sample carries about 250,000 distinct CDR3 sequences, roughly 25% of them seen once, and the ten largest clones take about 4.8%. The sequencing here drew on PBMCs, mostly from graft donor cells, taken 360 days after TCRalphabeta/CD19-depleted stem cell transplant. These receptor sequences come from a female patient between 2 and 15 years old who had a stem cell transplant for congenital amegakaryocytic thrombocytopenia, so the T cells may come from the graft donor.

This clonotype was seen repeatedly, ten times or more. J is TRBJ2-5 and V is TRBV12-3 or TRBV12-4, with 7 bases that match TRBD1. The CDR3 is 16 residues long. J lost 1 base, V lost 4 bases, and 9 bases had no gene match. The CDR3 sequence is CASSSSGRGIQETQYF. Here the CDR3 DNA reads TGTGCCAGCAGTTCCAGCGGCAGGGGGATCCAAGAGACCCAGTACTTC.

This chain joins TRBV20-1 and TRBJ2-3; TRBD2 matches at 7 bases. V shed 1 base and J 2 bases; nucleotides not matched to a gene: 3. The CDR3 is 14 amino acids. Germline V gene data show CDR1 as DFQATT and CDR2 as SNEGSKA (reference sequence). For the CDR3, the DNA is TGCAGTGCTAGAGCCCTAGCGGCCACAGATACGCAGTATTTT. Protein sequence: CSARALAATDTQYF.